A single sample gave rise to the 20 T cell receptor beta chains below, sequenced in a study of shared clonotypes between healthy human individuals. Some clones are missing from TCRdb's copy, which holds only in-frame ones; the method was immunoSEQ multiplex PCR. The repertoire includes 85,000 to 100,000 clones, 65% to 70% of them detected once, and less than 50% sits in the top ten. The sample consisted of memory CD8+ T cells sorted from blood. Subset defined: CD45RO+ cells pooled with CCR7-negative TemRA cells. The receptors were sampled from a man in his thirties or forties in good health.

The chain has TRBV4-3 and TRBJ2-1; perhaps D is TRBD1 or TRBD2 (5 bases each). Germline-derived CDR1 and CDR2 are LGHNA and YSLEER. Trimming shortened V by 3 bases and J by 9 bases, and 9 bases separated the two germline ends. The CDR3 loop spans 12 amino acids. In DNA, the CDR3 is TGCGCCAGCAGCCATACCGGGGCTGAGCAGTTCTTC. It yields the protein CASSHTGAEQFF.

The chain recombines TRBV7-7 with TRBJ2-7, with 13 bases identical to TRBD2. CDR1 is SSHAT, CDR2 FNYEAQ, per germline (reference sequence). The CDR3 has 15 amino acids. J gave up 3 bases and V 5 bases, and 4 bases lay outside the gene matches. The CDR3, as DNA: TGTGCCAGCAGCCCCGGGACTAGCGGGATCTACGAGCAGTACTTC. It encodes CASSPGTSGIYEQYF.

The chain joins TRBV4-3 to TRBJ2-1; D remains ambiguous. Germline-derived CDR1 and CDR2 are LGHNA and YSLEER. Trimming pared 1 base from V and 4 bases from J, leaving 5 bases between. This CDR3 spans 13 amino acids. CDR3 loop: CASSQGVYNEQFF. The CDR3, as DNA: TGCGCCAGCAGCCAAGGAGTGTACAATGAGCAGTTCTTC.

This chain uses TRBV30 with TRBJ2-3, with D possibly matching TRBD1 (5 bases). CDR1 GTSNPN and CDR2 SVGIG come from the germline V gene (reference sequence). The length of the CDR3 is 15 residues. With 2 bases removed from V and 1 base from J, the gap between germline ends came to 13 bases. This CDR3 is CAWSSTVRGTDTQYF. DNA for the CDR3: TGTGCCTGGAGTTCCACAGTCAGGGGCACAGATACGCAGTATTTT.

The chain employs TRBV15 and TRBJ1-4; TRBD1 matches 8 bases. Germline V CDR1 and CDR2: LNHNV, YYDKDF (reference sequence). J gave up 5 bases and V 2 bases, and 1 base lay outside the gene matches. The CDR3 covers 14 residues. DNA for the CDR3: TGTGCCACCAGCAGACAGGGGGCGAATGAAAAACTGTTTTTT. Translated, it gives CATSRQGANEKLFF.

CDR3 DNA sequence: TGTGCCACCAGCAGAGATTCGACAGGAGGGGTAGAGACCCAGTACTTC. It translates to CATSRDSTGGVETQYF. The V call is TRBV15, the J call TRBJ2-5; D tentatively fits TRBD1 or TRBD2 (6 bases each). Trimming removed 0 bases at V and 4 bases at J, with 15 bases between. Germline V gene data show CDR1 as LNHNV and CDR2 as YYDKDF (reference sequence). CDR3 length equals 16 residues. Full variable domain (missing parts from reference TRBV15 and TRBJ2-5): DAMVIQNPRYQVTQFGKPVTLSCSQTLNHNVMYWYQQKSSQAPKLLFHYYDKDFNNEADTPDNFQSRRPNTSFCFLDIRSPGLGDTAMYLCATSRDSTGGVETQYFGPGTRLLVL.

This clone was counted a few times. The chain recombines TRBV5-1 with TRBJ2-1; D is uncertain. This CDR3 comprises 16 residues. Per germline, CDR1 SGHRS and CDR2 YFSETQ. Trimming took 0 bases from V and 10 from J, leaving 20 bases between them. CDR3 bases: TGCGCCAGCAGCTTGGTGGCGGCTAATGAGGCACCCGAGCAGTTCTTC. Residues: CASSLVAANEAPEQFF.

V and J are TRBV4-3 and TRBJ1-4; the D gene is possibly TRBD1 (5 bases). The CDR3 totals 18 residues. Trimming removed 4 bases at V and 0 bases at J, with 18 bases between. CDR1 is LGHNA, CDR2 YSLEER, per germline. The CDR3 region is CASSRLGDGVTTNEKLFF. The CDR3 region has the DNA TGCGCCAGCAGCCGGCTGGGGGACGGAGTCACAACTAATGAAAAACTGTTTTTT.

The chain recombines TRBV28 with TRBJ2-1; no clear D. CDR1 MDHEN and CDR2 SYDVKM come from the germline V gene. Trimming took off 4 bases at V and 3 bases at J, with 16 bases between the two ends. There are 16 residues in the CDR3. For the CDR3, the DNA is TGTGCCAGCAGTTCGGACCCAGCTAGGGTCTACAATGAGCAGTTCTTC. This translates into CASSSDPARVYNEQFF.

The chain is built from TRBV5-4 and TRBJ2-5; unclear D gene. The CDR3 covers 14 residues. The ends were cut back, 0 bases at V and 1 base at J, with 7 bases in the middle. Germline values: CDR1 SGHNT, CDR2 YYREEE (reference sequence). The CDR3 spells CASSLANSQETQYF. The CDR3 DNA follows: TGTGCCAGCAGCTTGGCCAATTCCCAAGAGACCCAGTACTTC.

The chain is built from TRBV4-1 and TRBJ2-7; D possibly corresponds to TRBD2 (6 bases). Deletions cut 2 bases from V and 2 bases from J, with 13 bases between. Looked up from germline, CDR1 is MGHRA and CDR2 is YSYEKL. The CDR3 covers 15 residues. The CDR3 is CASSQIAESTYEQYF. Written as DNA, the CDR3 is TGCGCCAGCAGCCAAATAGCGGAGTCTACCTACGAGCAGTACTTC.

The gene calls are TRBV6-5 and TRBJ2-5; 8 bases are a match to TRBD1. J lost 0 bases, V lost 6 bases, and 3 bases had no gene match. The length of the CDR3 is 14 residues. Germline CDR1 and CDR2: MNHEY and SVGAGI. The CDR3 DNA is TGTGCCAGCAGCAGGGACAGGTACCAAGAGACCCAGTACTTC. This gives the protein CASSRDRYQETQYF.

This chain joins TRBV2 and TRBJ2-7, with 12 bases lining up with TRBD2. This CDR3 has 16 residues. The germline CDR1 and CDR2 sequences are SNHLY and FYNNEI. Trimming took 5 bases from V and 2 from J; bases not matched to a gene: 7. The CDR3 DNA is TGTGCCAGCAGTTCGGGACTAGCGGGCCTCACCTACGAGCAGTACTTC. The encoded protein is CASSSGLAGLTYEQYF.

As DNA, the CDR3 is TGTGCCAGCAGCCCGGCTGGAGTCGGAAGCTACGAGCAGTACTTC. This translates into CASSPAGVGSYEQYF. This chain links TRBV9 with TRBJ2-7; D remains unclear. CDR3 length equals 15 residues. Germline lookup yields CDR1 SGDLS and CDR2 YYNGEE. V lost 4 bases and J lost 3, with 17 bases in between.

This clone was seen repeatedly, ten times or more. This sequence joins TRBV28 and TRBJ2-2; D is ambiguous. V dropped 2 bases and J dropped 10 bases, with 8 bases sitting between them. The CDR3 runs to 12 residues. The V gene's germline CDR1 is MDHEN and CDR2 SYDVKM. The CDR3 reads CASSLELLELFF. CDR3 nucleotide sequence: TGTGCCAGCAGTTTAGAATTACTGGAGCTGTTTTTT.

The chain is built from TRBV27 and TRBJ2-5; TRBD2 matches at 15 bases. The CDR3 length is 18 residues. J gave up 3 bases and V 5 bases, and 10 bases lay outside the gene matches. Germline V gene lookup returns CDR1 MNHEY and CDR2 SMNVEV (reference sequence). In nucleotides, the CDR3 is TGTGCCAGCAGTCCCGGGACTAGCGGGAGGCCACGGAAAGAGACCCAGTACTTC. It codes for CASSPGTSGRPRKETQYF.

V and J are TRBV30 and TRBJ2-3; 9 positions match TRBD2. The CDR3 extends over 14 amino acids. CDR1 is GTSNPN, CDR2 SVGIG, per germline (reference sequence). The V and J ends lost 2 bases and 2 bases, in that order; junction bases with no gene match: 2. In nucleotides, the CDR3 is TGTGCCTGGAGTCTAGCGGGAACCACAGATACGCAGTATTTT. Residues: CAWSLAGTTDTQYF.

V gene TRBV4-1 combines with J gene TRBJ2-7, with D unclear. This CDR3 has 14 residues. CDR1 MGHRA and CDR2 YSYEKL come from the germline V gene. V dropped 3 bases and J dropped 2 bases, with 11 bases sitting between them. The CDR3 protein is CASSHAFSPYEQYF. The CDR3 DNA sequence: TGCGCCAGCAGCCATGCCTTCTCTCCCTACGAGCAGTACTTC.

This chain connects TRBV19 to TRBJ1-2; a possible D gene is TRBD1 (6 bases). V was shortened by 10 bases and J by 4 bases, with 16 bases between the two germline ends. The germline CDR1 and CDR2 sequences are LNHDA and SQIVND (reference sequence). The CDR3 runs to 13 residues. The CDR3 loop reads CATPDGGSYGYTF. The CDR3 bases are TGTGCCACGCCGGACGGGGGCAGCTATGGCTACACCTTC.

This clone appeared a few times. The rearrangement links TRBV6-4 to TRBJ2-1, with D uncertain. This CDR3 is built from 15 residues. V was clipped by 0 bases and J by 0 bases, with 6 bases between them. CDR1 MRHNA and CDR2 SNTAGT come from the germline V gene. The CDR3 DNA reads as TGTGCCAGCAGTGACTCTTTAGGCTCCTACAATGAGCAGTTCTTC. It is translated as CASSDSLGSYNEQFF.